These T cell receptor beta chains were read from a single sample in a study of CD8 T cells in ankylosing spondylitis. MiXCR, run by TCRdb on the 5' RACE reads, gives a single entry per CDR3 protein. The sample records about 420,000 distinct CDR3 sequences, 20% to 25% being singletons. The sample comprised blood, either unsorted or a sorted T cell fraction (not recorded which). Receptors originate from a male donor with ankylosing spondylitis. CDR3s include the opening cysteine and the closing phenylalanine or tryptophan. Each record gives: clone size, J gene, D gene, CDR3 length, V gene, CDR3 protein, CDR3 DNA. D genes are given only for firm matches. Clone size is stated in some rows and not others, as once, few, many or a class when expanded.

clone_size: many; j_call: TRBJ1-2; d_call: -; cdr3_length: 12; v_call: TRBV7-2; cdr3_aa: CASSRDFYGYTF; cdr3_nt: TGTGCCAGCAGCCGGGACTTCTATGGCTACACCTTC
clone_size: -; j_call: TRBJ2-5; d_call: TRBD1; cdr3_length: 14; v_call: TRBV10-3; cdr3_aa: CAIKRDRAEETQYF; cdr3_nt: TGTGCCATCAAGCGGGACAGGGCCGAAGAGACCCAGTACTTC
clone_size: few; j_call: TRBJ2-5; d_call: TRBD2; cdr3_length: 17; v_call: TRBV4-2; cdr3_aa: CASSQDPVAGGQETQYF; cdr3_nt: TGTGCCAGCAGCCAAGATCCAGTAGCGGGAGGTCAAGAGACCCAGTACTTC
clone_size: -; j_call: TRBJ2-7; d_call: -; cdr3_length: 16; v_call: TRBV24-1; cdr3_aa: CATSDSGTRSTSEQYF; cdr3_nt: TGTGCCACCAGTGATTCCGGGACAAGATCTACTAGCGAGCAGTACTTC
clone_size: -; j_call: TRBJ2-5; d_call: TRBD2; cdr3_length: 16; v_call: TRBV9; cdr3_aa: CASSVGRLALGETQYF; cdr3_nt: TGTGCCAGCAGCGTAGGCAGACTAGCCCTCGGCGAGACCCAGTACTTC
clone_size: many; j_call: TRBJ2-1; d_call: -; cdr3_length: 13; v_call: TRBV5-1; cdr3_aa: CASSLTEDHEQFF; cdr3_nt: TGCGCCAGCAGCTTGACGGAGGACCATGAGCAGTTCTTC
clone_size: few; j_call: TRBJ2-2; d_call: -; cdr3_length: 17; v_call: TRBV6-1; cdr3_aa: CASSQSRVGGNTGELFF; cdr3_nt: TGTGCCAGCAGCCAGAGCCGGGTAGGAGGGAACACCGGGGAGCTGTTTTTT
clone_size: few; j_call: TRBJ2-7; d_call: -; cdr3_length: 14; v_call: TRBV10-3; cdr3_aa: CAISEQGIGYEQYF; cdr3_nt: TGTGCCATCAGTGAGCAGGGTATCGGCTACGAGCAGTACTTC
clone_size: -; j_call: TRBJ2-3; d_call: -; cdr3_length: 14; v_call: TRBV15; cdr3_aa: CATSTDTSTDTQYF; cdr3_nt: TGTGCCACCAGCACCGACACGAGCACAGATACGCAGTATTTT
clone_size: -; j_call: TRBJ1-2; d_call: -; cdr3_length: 14; v_call: TRBV5-1; cdr3_aa: CASNRDRANYGYTF; cdr3_nt: TGCGCCAGTAACCGGGACCGGGCTAACTATGGCTACACCTTC
clone_size: many; j_call: TRBJ2-2; d_call: TRBD2; cdr3_length: 14; v_call: TRBV7-9; cdr3_aa: CASGTSGSIWELFF; cdr3_nt: TGTGCCAGCGGGACTAGCGGGAGCATCTGGGAGCTGTTTTTT
clone_size: few; j_call: TRBJ1-1; d_call: -; cdr3_length: 14; v_call: TRBV20-1; cdr3_aa: CSADPRTVNTEAFF; cdr3_nt: TGCAGTGCTGACCCCCGGACGGTGAACACTGAAGCTTTCTTT
clone_size: -; j_call: TRBJ2-5; d_call: -; cdr3_length: 14; v_call: TRBV7-9; cdr3_aa: CASSLAGGWETQYF; cdr3_nt: TGTGCCAGCAGCTTAGCGGGAGGCTGGGAGACCCAGTACTTC
clone_size: -; j_call: TRBJ1-1; d_call: -; cdr3_length: 13; v_call: TRBV12-5; cdr3_aa: CASGLGVGTEAFF; cdr3_nt: TGTGCTAGTGGTTTGGGGGTGGGCACTGAAGCTTTCTTT
clone_size: -; j_call: TRBJ1-1; d_call: -; cdr3_length: 15; v_call: TRBV28; cdr3_aa: CASSLRSEGRTEAFF; cdr3_nt: TGTGCCAGCAGTTTGAGGTCCGAGGGGAGGACTGAAGCTTTCTTT
clone_size: -; j_call: TRBJ1-2; d_call: TRBD1; cdr3_length: 16; v_call: TRBV6-1; cdr3_aa: CASRPGGIWANYGYTF; cdr3_nt: TGTGCCAGCAGACCAGGGGGGATATGGGCTAACTATGGCTACACCTTC
clone_size: few; j_call: TRBJ2-3; d_call: TRBD1; cdr3_length: 14; v_call: TRBV29-1; cdr3_aa: CSVLTGARSDTQYF; cdr3_nt: TGCAGCGTTTTAACAGGGGCTCGGTCAGATACGCAGTATTTT
clone_size: -; j_call: TRBJ1-2; d_call: -; cdr3_length: 15; v_call: TRBV7-9; cdr3_aa: CASSSQGMGGHGYTF; cdr3_nt: TGTGCCAGCAGCAGCCAGGGGATGGGTGGGCATGGCTACACCTTC
clone_size: -; j_call: TRBJ2-7; d_call: TRBD2; cdr3_length: 18; v_call: TRBV6-2/TRBV6-3; cdr3_aa: CASSYPRGLAGEPYEQYF; cdr3_nt: TGTGCCAGCAGTTACCCGCGTGGACTAGCGGGGGAACCCTACGAGCAGTACTTC
clone_size: many; j_call: TRBJ2-1; d_call: -; cdr3_length: 11; v_call: TRBV11-2; cdr3_aa: CASSFHNEQFF; cdr3_nt: TGTGCCAGCAGCTTTCACAATGAGCAGTTCTTC
clone_size: few; j_call: TRBJ2-7; d_call: -; cdr3_length: 12; v_call: TRBV29-1; cdr3_aa: CSAGGGSHEQYF; cdr3_nt: TGCAGCGCGGGTGGCGGGTCCCACGAGCAGTACTTC
clone_size: -; j_call: TRBJ1-3; d_call: -; cdr3_length: 19; v_call: TRBV21-1; cdr3_aa: CASSKLGIGAGHSGNTIYF; cdr3_nt: TGTGCCAGCAGCAAATTAGGGATCGGGGCAGGCCACTCTGGAAACACCATATATTTT
clone_size: few; j_call: TRBJ2-3; d_call: -; cdr3_length: 14; v_call: TRBV18; cdr3_aa: CASSPTSRTDTQYF; cdr3_nt: TGTGCCAGCTCACCAACTAGCCGCACAGATACGCAGTATTTT
clone_size: few; j_call: TRBJ1-5; d_call: -; cdr3_length: 13; v_call: TRBV2; cdr3_aa: CASSEVGDQPQHF; cdr3_nt: TGTGCCAGCAGTGAGGTAGGGGATCAGCCCCAGCATTTT
clone_size: few; j_call: TRBJ2-1; d_call: TRBD2; cdr3_length: 14; v_call: TRBV28; cdr3_aa: CASRGLAGVYEQFF; cdr3_nt: TGTGCCAGCAGAGGACTAGCGGGAGTATATGAGCAGTTCTTC
clone_size: once; j_call: TRBJ1-2; d_call: -; cdr3_length: 14; v_call: TRBV5-6; cdr3_aa: CASSRDGTNYGYTF; cdr3_nt: TGTGCCAGCAGCCGGGACGGGACAAACTATGGCTACACCTTC
clone_size: -; j_call: TRBJ2-3; d_call: -; cdr3_length: 15; v_call: TRBV4-1; cdr3_aa: CASSQDARRMDTQYF; cdr3_nt: TGCGCCAGCAGCCAAGATGCCCGAAGGATGGATACGCAGTATTTT
clone_size: -; j_call: TRBJ2-5; d_call: -; cdr3_length: 14; v_call: TRBV4-3; cdr3_aa: CASSQERHQETQYF; cdr3_nt: TGCGCCAGCAGCCAAGAGCGGCACCAAGAGACCCAGTACTTC
clone_size: few; j_call: TRBJ1-1; d_call: -; cdr3_length: 14; v_call: TRBV5-1; cdr3_aa: CASSIRTAVAEAFF; cdr3_nt: TGCGCCAGCAGCATAAGGACAGCCGTTGCTGAAGCTTTCTTT
clone_size: many; j_call: TRBJ2-1; d_call: TRBD2; cdr3_length: 15; v_call: TRBV20-1; cdr3_aa: CSARTPLAGYNEQFF; cdr3_nt: TGCAGTGCTCGCACCCCGCTAGCGGGATACAATGAGCAGTTCTTC
clone_size: few; j_call: TRBJ1-1; d_call: -; cdr3_length: 14; v_call: TRBV5-6; cdr3_aa: CASSRPAGGTEAFF; cdr3_nt: TGTGCCAGCAGCCGCCCGGCGGGGGGCACTGAAGCTTTCTTT
clone_size: once; j_call: TRBJ2-1; d_call: -; cdr3_length: 13; v_call: TRBV6-6; cdr3_aa: CASSRRLGSEQFF; cdr3_nt: TGTGCCAGCAGCCGTAGACTAGGTAGTGAGCAGTTCTTC
clone_size: -; j_call: TRBJ2-7; d_call: -; cdr3_length: 16; v_call: TRBV6-1; cdr3_aa: CASGDRFSGSSYEQYF; cdr3_nt: TGTGCCAGCGGGGACAGGTTTAGCGGGAGCTCCTACGAGCAGTACTTC
clone_size: -; j_call: TRBJ1-4; d_call: -; cdr3_length: 14; v_call: TRBV10-3; cdr3_aa: CAISGGQANEKLFF; cdr3_nt: TGTGCCATCAGTGGGGGACAAGCTAATGAAAAACTGTTTTTT
clone_size: few; j_call: TRBJ2-7; d_call: TRBD1; cdr3_length: 14; v_call: TRBV28; cdr3_aa: CASSVTGLAYEQYF; cdr3_nt: TGTGCCAGCAGTGTGACAGGGTTGGCCTACGAGCAGTACTTC
clone_size: -; j_call: TRBJ2-1; d_call: TRBD2; cdr3_length: 16; v_call: TRBV9; cdr3_aa: CASSLQTSGTYNEQFF; cdr3_nt: TGTGCCAGCAGCTTACAGACTAGCGGGACATACAATGAGCAGTTCTTC
clone_size: -; j_call: TRBJ2-5; d_call: TRBD1; cdr3_length: 14; v_call: TRBV5-1; cdr3_aa: CASSLTGGEETQYF; cdr3_nt: TGCGCCAGCAGCTTGACAGGGGGCGAAGAGACCCAGTACTTC
clone_size: -; j_call: TRBJ2-1; d_call: TRBD1; cdr3_length: 15; v_call: TRBV15; cdr3_aa: CATSVHYTGGNEQFF; cdr3_nt: TGTGCCACCTCAGTTCATTACACAGGGGGGAATGAGCAGTTCTTC
clone_size: -; j_call: TRBJ2-2; d_call: TRBD2; cdr3_length: 15; v_call: TRBV10-3; cdr3_aa: CAISQMAGGAGELFF; cdr3_nt: TGTGCCATCAGCCAAATGGCGGGAGGCGCCGGGGAGCTGTTTTTT
clone_size: few; j_call: TRBJ2-3; d_call: -; cdr3_length: 13; v_call: TRBV12-3/TRBV12-4; cdr3_aa: CASSFVRADTQYF; cdr3_nt: TGTGCCAGCAGTTTTGTCCGCGCAGATACGCAGTATTTT
clone_size: -; j_call: TRBJ1-4; d_call: TRBD1; cdr3_length: 16; v_call: TRBV14; cdr3_aa: CASSISGWDRHEKLFF; cdr3_nt: TGTGCCAGCAGCATCTCGGGTTGGGACAGGCATGAAAAACTGTTTTTT
clone_size: -; j_call: TRBJ2-7; d_call: TRBD2; cdr3_length: 14; v_call: TRBV7-8; cdr3_aa: CASREREGGYEQYF; cdr3_nt: TGTGCCAGCAGAGAGCGGGAGGGAGGGTACGAGCAGTACTTC
clone_size: -; j_call: TRBJ2-1; d_call: TRBD2; cdr3_length: 15; v_call: TRBV2; cdr3_aa: CASTGLAGVVNEQFF; cdr3_nt: TGTGCCAGCACCGGACTAGCGGGAGTGGTCAATGAGCAGTTCTTC
clone_size: many; j_call: TRBJ1-5; d_call: TRBD1; cdr3_length: 12; v_call: TRBV29-1; cdr3_aa: CSAGTGNQPQHF; cdr3_nt: TGCAGCGCTGGGACAGGGAATCAGCCCCAGCATTTT